This T cell receptor (beta chain) was found in a study of T cell repertoires in cytomegalovirus infection. As for the study in general: Shared public TCR beta signatures pointed to both CMV infection and a matching HLA type.

The V and J ends lost 3 bases and 5 bases respectively, with 16 bases between them. The CDR3 consists of 16 residues. Concerning this clonotype: Its target is not known.

TCRdb used MiXCR to reprocess the reads, holding one entry per CDR3 protein. Of nearly 450,000 distinct CDR3 sequences listed, approximately 31% were seen once; the top ten hold roughly an eighth. General observations from the study: HLA-C-restricted, CMV-specific TCR beta clonotypes were dominant ex vivo.

The material sequenced was PBMCs. The receptor's source is a human donor in good health (CMV status not recorded). Some clones in this sample may be carry-over from other donors' samples. J is TRBJ2-2 and V is TRBV12-3 or TRBV12-4; D is unresolved. Here the CDR3 reads CASSFVTHDITGELFF. CDR3 bases: TGTGCCAGCAGTTTTGTGACACATGATATTACCGGGGAGCTGTTTTTT.